The sequence of this TCR beta chain was determined in a study of tumor and adjacent non-tumor tissue in lung cancer. Study at large: Aged about 31 to 80 years, patients included fewer than 11 men and a few women with stage I to III disease. Samples averaged roughly 4.2 million productive TCRbeta reads each. Regarding the study as a whole: Significantly higher TCR diversity was found in tumor than normal lung.

On this clonotype itself: The antigen is unknown. A junction end diverges from the germline sequence, so it may reflect a read error.

Germline V CDR1 and CDR2: MNHNY, SVGAGI (reference sequence). This CDR3 region has 15 residues. No cell sorting was done before RNA was extracted from the tissue. The normal lung tissue was taken more than 3 cm from the tumor edge. Newly diagnosed lung cancer patients had thoracic surgery in China, August–late 2014, without prior chemotherapy. Three rounds of nested PCR, following a modified ARM-PCR protocol, produced the TCRbeta library. TCRdb analysed the multiplex PCR reads with MiXCR anew, one entry per CDR3 protein. The data show approximately 110,000 distinct CDR3 sequences, about 63% seen once.

This TCR was sampled from a man aged 55 to 70 with non-small cell lung cancer. The chain employs TRBV6-6 and TRBJ1-2, with D perhaps TRBD1 (6 bases). The sequencing input was distant non-tumor lung tissue. The CDR3 region is CASSYFGGTGISYIF. For the CDR3, the DNA is TGTGCCAGTAGTTACTTCGGGGGCACGGGGATAAGCTACATCTTC.